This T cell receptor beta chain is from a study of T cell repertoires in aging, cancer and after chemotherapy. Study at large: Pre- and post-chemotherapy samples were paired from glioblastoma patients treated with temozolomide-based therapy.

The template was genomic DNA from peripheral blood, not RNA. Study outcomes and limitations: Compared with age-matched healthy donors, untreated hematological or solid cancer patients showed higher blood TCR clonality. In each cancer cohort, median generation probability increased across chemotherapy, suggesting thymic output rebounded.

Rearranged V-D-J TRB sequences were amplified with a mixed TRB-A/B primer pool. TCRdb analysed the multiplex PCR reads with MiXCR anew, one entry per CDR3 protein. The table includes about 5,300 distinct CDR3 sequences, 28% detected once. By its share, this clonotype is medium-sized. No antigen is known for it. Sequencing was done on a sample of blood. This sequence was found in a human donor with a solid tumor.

In DNA, the CDR3 is TGTGCCAGCAGTGGAGACTACTCGACCTACGAGCAGTACTTC. Translation: CASSGDYSTYEQYF. The rearrangement uses TRBV6-5 and TRBJ2-7; a weak D match, TRBD2 (5 bases). The CDR3 is 14 amino acids. Germline loops: CDR1 MNHEY, CDR2 SVGAGI. V lost 5 bases and J lost 2, with 13 bases in between.